This T cell receptor (beta chain) was sequenced in a study of T cell changes during pregnancy in multiple sclerosis. The assay was immunoSEQ multiplex PCR, and TCRdb's table has in-frame clones only and misses some. The table shows around 74,000 clones, with approximately 90% occurring only once. In its sample, this clone was seen a few times. In the same sample, other DNA sequences code for this CDR3. The starting material was peripheral blood, obtained before pregnancy. This receptor was identified in a female donor with multiple sclerosis, enrolled in a pregnancy study.

The CDR3, as DNA: TGTGCCAGTAGATTAGCGGGGGGAAATGAGCAGTTCTTC. Translation gives CASRLAGGNEQFF. The chain has TRBV19 and TRBJ2-1; 10 bases align to TRBD2. The CDR3 sequence is 13 residues long. Trimming at V came to 6 bases and at J to 7 bases, leaving 3 bases not matched to a gene. Germline assignment: CDR1 LNHDA and CDR2 SQIVND (reference sequence).